The present entry profiles one T cell receptor beta chain with its context. Its antigen is unidentified. This sample was included in a study of CD8 T cells in ankylosing spondylitis. Regarding the study as a whole: Ankylosing spondylitis blood seemed to carry a telltale TCR beta motif made of roughly eight highly homologous variants.

TCRdb recomputed calls from the 5' RACE reads with MiXCR, one row per CDR3 protein. Among under 150,000 distinct CDR3 sequences, roughly a sixth were seen once, and the ten largest hold approximately 30%. Germline V lookup: CDR1 SGHRS, CDR2 YFSETQ. The V end lost 0 bases, the J end lost 4 bases, and 8 bases lay between the germline ends. CDR3 length equals 13 residues. This clonotype was obtained from a male donor with ankylosing spondylitis. The source material was blood, either unsorted or a sorted T cell fraction (not recorded which). The chain carries TRBV5-1 and TRBJ2-7, with D unclear. The CDR3 here is CASSLANGYEQYF. The CDR3 DNA reads as TGCGCCAGCAGCTTGGCCAACGGATACGAGCAGTACTTC.